Following are 16 T cell receptor beta chains from one sample sequenced in a study of identical twins. MiXCR, applied by TCRdb to the 5' RACE reads, yields one record per CDR3 protein. The sample yields roughly 290,000 distinct CDR3 sequences, 8.5% to 9.5% seen once. These data were also reused for a study on yellow fever vaccine responses in identical twins.

The source material was CD8+ T cells sorted from blood. These receptors originate from a woman younger than 35 in good health.

This clonotype showed up just a few times. V usage is TRBV3-1 and J usage is TRBJ2-4; D unclear. The V and J ends lost 4 bases and 0 bases respectively, with 10 bases between them. Germline V gives CDR1 LGHDT, CDR2 YNNKEL (reference sequence). There are 15 residues in the CDR3. In DNA form, the CDR3 reads TGTGCCAGCAGCCCGAGAGCCCTAGCCAAAAACATTCAGTACTTC. This sequence encodes CASSPRALAKNIQYF. Full variable domain (missing parts from reference TRBV3-1 and TRBJ2-4): DTAVSQTPKYLVTQMGNDKSIKCEQNLGHDTMYWYKQDSKKFLKIMFSYNNKELIINETVPNRFSPKSPDKAHLNLHINSLELGDSAVYFCASSPRALAKNIQYFGAGTRLSVL.

This clonotype was found many times. The chain combines TRBV7-9 with TRBJ2-7; 8 bases match TRBD2. Germline V CDR1 and CDR2: SEHNR, FQNEAQ (reference sequence). V shed 4 bases and J 1 base; nucleotides not matched to a gene: 9. This CDR3 region has 16 residues. The CDR3 DNA is TGTGCCAGCAGCTCCACTAGCGGCAATCCATCCTACGAGCAGTACTTC. The encoded protein is CASSSTSGNPSYEQYF.

This clonotype was picked up many times. V gene TRBV28 combines with J gene TRBJ1-2; D remains unclear. The CDR3 contains 15 residues. Germline V gene sequence: CDR1 MDHEN, CDR2 SYDVKM. Trimming stripped 2 bases from V and 2 bases from J, with 12 bases between. The CDR3 DNA follows: TGTGCCAGCAGTTTAATTGTCAGCTGGAACTATGGCTACACCTTC. It specifies CASSLIVSWNYGYTF.

This clonotype was counted ten times or more. The rearrangement links TRBV6-4 to TRBJ2-2, with 9 bases that match TRBD2. The CDR3 sequence is 16 residues long. The V and J ends lost 6 bases and 4 bases, in that order; junction bases with no gene match: 9. Germline V gene sequence: CDR1 MRHNA, CDR2 SNTAGT. The DNA for the CDR3 is TGTGCCAGCAGACCAATAGCGGGAGAGAGCACCGGGGAGCTGTTTTTT. Translating gives CASRPIAGESTGELFF.

This clonotype was seen ten or more times. The rearrangement uses TRBV6-2 or TRBV6-3 and TRBJ2-7; 12 positions match TRBD2. The CDR3 covers 16 residues. Trimming removed 2 bases from V and 0 bases from J; junction bases left unmatched: 2. From germline, CDR1 is MNHEY and CDR2 SVGEGT. The CDR3 coding sequence is TGTGCCAGCAGTTACGGACTAGCGGGGTCCTCCTACGAGCAGTACTTC. The encoded protein is CASSYGLAGSSYEQYF.

This chain joins TRBV27 and TRBJ2-3; D remains ambiguous. Trimming took 4 bases from V and 2 from J, leaving 13 bases between them. CDR3 length: 15 amino acids. Germline values: CDR1 MNHEY, CDR2 SMNVEV (reference sequence). The CDR3 sequence: CASSSGAYFTDTQYF. The CDR3 DNA follows: TGTGCCAGCAGTTCTGGCGCATATTTCACAGATACGCAGTATTTT.

The rearrangement uses TRBV29-1 and TRBJ2-1; maybe TRBD2 (6 bases). With 7 bases removed from V and 8 bases from J, the gap between germline ends came to 9 bases. There are 10 residues in the CDR3. The germline V gene has CDR1 SQVTM and CDR2 ANQGSEA. The CDR3 coding sequence is TGCAGCGGTCGGGGGTATGAGCAGTTCTTC. Amino acid sequence: CSGRGYEQFF.

This clonotype was counted many times. The chain is built from TRBV7-9 and TRBJ1-3, with D perhaps TRBD1 (6 bases). The CDR3 consists of 16 residues. V was clipped by 5 bases and J by 1 base, with 15 bases between them. The germline CDR1 and CDR2 sequences are SEHNR and FQNEAQ (reference sequence). The CDR3 loop is CASSAREGGSGNTIYF. As DNA, the CDR3 is TGTGCCAGCAGCGCCCGAGAGGGGGGTTCTGGAAACACCATATATTTT.

This clonotype was detected only a few times. V and J are TRBV20-1 and TRBJ1-6, with D perhaps TRBD1 (5 bases). CDR3 length equals 16 residues. Germline CDR1 reads DFQATT; CDR2 reads SNEGSKA (reference sequence). The germline V and J ends were trimmed by 6 bases and 3 bases, with 18 bases remaining between them. This CDR3 is CSAKQDGYNYNSPLHF. DNA for the CDR3: TGCAGTGCGAAACAGGACGGATACAACTATAATTCACCCCTCCACTTT.

This rearrangement joins TRBV4-3 to TRBJ2-3, with 7 bases matching TRBD2. The CDR3 consists of 16 residues. Germline V CDR1 and CDR2: LGHNA, YSLEER. Losses at the gene ends were 4 bases for V and 6 bases for J; bases not matched to a gene: 13. The CDR3 protein is CASSREREYIWDTQYF. In nucleotides, the CDR3 is TGCGCCAGCAGCCGAGAGCGGGAATATATATGGGATACGCAGTATTTT.

The sample holds many counts of this clonotype. This chain joins TRBV12-3 or TRBV12-4 and TRBJ1-5; no reliable D call. Trimming cost V 5 bases and J 7 bases, with 9 bases left between them. The length of the CDR3 is 12 residues. The DNA of the CDR3 is TGTGCCAGCAGTCGCCTAGGACAGCCCCAGCATTTT. Residues: CASSRLGQPQHF.

This clonotype was detected many times. This rearrangement joins TRBV27 to TRBJ2-3; D unclear. Germline lookup yields CDR1 MNHEY and CDR2 SMNVEV (reference sequence). V was pared by 3 bases and J by 2 bases, with 6 bases between. The CDR3 totals 13 residues. CDR3 DNA sequence: TGTGCCAGCAGTTTTGCGTCCACAGATACGCAGTATTTT. This translates into CASSFASTDTQYF.

The genes are TRBV29-1 and TRBJ1-2; D is possibly TRBD1 (6 bases). Trimming took off 5 bases at V and 4 bases at J, with 11 bases between the two ends. Germline V CDR1 and CDR2: SQVTM, ANQGSEA. The CDR3 consists of 12 residues. The CDR3 region is CSVPGQIYGYTF. CDR3 DNA sequence: TGCAGCGTTCCGGGACAAATCTATGGCTACACCTTC.

V and J are TRBV27 and TRBJ2-7, with D unclear. Trimming pared 6 bases from V and 2 bases from J, leaving 17 bases between. The germline CDR1 and CDR2 sequences are MNHEY and SMNVEV (reference sequence). This CDR3 has 15 residues. The CDR3 here is CASRKGRIEAYEQYF. CDR3 nucleotides: TGTGCCAGCAGGAAGGGCCGCATCGAAGCCTACGAGCAGTACTTC.

In this sample, this clonotype turned up many times. The V and J genes are TRBV20-1 and TRBJ2-7; D may correspond to TRBD1 or TRBD2 (6 bases each). Germline CDR1 DFQATT, CDR2 SNEGSKA (reference sequence). Deletions cut 0 bases from V and 4 bases from J, with 10 bases between. CDR3 length: 13 residues. CDR3 sequence: CSARDRGEYEQYF. CDR3 coding DNA: TGCAGTGCTAGAGATAGGGGGGAGTACGAGCAGTACTTC.

This chain's CDR3 is CSAYSRTSGTYEQYF. The CDR3 DNA follows: TGCAGTGCCTACTCTAGGACTAGCGGAACCTACGAGCAGTACTTC. The chain recombines TRBV20-1 with TRBJ2-7; 10 bases agree with TRBD2. Germline V gene sequence: CDR1 DFQATT, CDR2 SNEGSKA (reference sequence). With V trimmed by 6 bases and J by 2 bases, 10 bases remained unmatched. This CDR3 has 15 residues.